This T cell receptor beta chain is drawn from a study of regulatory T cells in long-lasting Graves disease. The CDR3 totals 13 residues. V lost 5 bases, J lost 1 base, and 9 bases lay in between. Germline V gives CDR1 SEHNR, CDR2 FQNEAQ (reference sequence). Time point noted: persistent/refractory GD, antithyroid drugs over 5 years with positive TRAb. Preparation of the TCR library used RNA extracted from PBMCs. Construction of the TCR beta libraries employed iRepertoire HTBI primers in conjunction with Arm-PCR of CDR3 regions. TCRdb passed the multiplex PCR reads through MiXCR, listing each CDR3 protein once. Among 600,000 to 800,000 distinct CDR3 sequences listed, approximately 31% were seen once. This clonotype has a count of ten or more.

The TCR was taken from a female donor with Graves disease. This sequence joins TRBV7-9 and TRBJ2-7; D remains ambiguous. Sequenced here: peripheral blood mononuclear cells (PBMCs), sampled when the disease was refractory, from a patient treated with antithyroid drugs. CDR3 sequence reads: CASSQGRSYEQYF. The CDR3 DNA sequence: TGTGCCAGCAGCCAAGGACGGTCCTACGAGCAGTACTTC.